What follows are 28 T cell receptor beta chains derived from one specimen sequenced in a study of T cell responses to AZD1222 COVID-19 vaccine. The protocol was immunoSEQ multiplex PCR, while the TCRdb copy is restricted to in-frame clones and leaves out a portion. The data show approximately 180,000 clones, 70% to 90% seen once. The sample was peripheral blood, taken on day 0 of AZD1222 vaccination. The source of these receptors is an adult in good health.

This clone is a singleton in its sample. V usage is TRBV12-3 or TRBV12-4 and J usage is TRBJ2-1; D unresolved. The CDR3 is 12 amino acids. Trimming pared 1 base from V and 12 bases from J, leaving 10 bases between. The CDR3 DNA is TGTGCCAGCAGTTTAGGGAAAAACCTGCAGTTCTTC. It is translated as CASSLGKNLQFF.

The chain employs TRBV12-5 and TRBJ1-2, with D unresolved. Germline V gene sequence: CDR1 LGHNT, CDR2 FRNRAP. This CDR3 contains 17 residues. With 0 bases removed from V and 5 bases from J, the gap between germline ends came to 19 bases. The CDR3 sequence is CASGLVQAKGSLYGYTF. The CDR3 DNA reads as TGTGCTAGTGGTTTGGTACAAGCTAAGGGCAGCCTGTATGGCTACACCTTC.

CDR3: CATASLLRPQHF. For the CDR3, the DNA is TGTGCAACAGCTAGCCTATTGCGACCCCAGCATTTT. The rearrangement links TRBV28 to TRBJ1-5; D is ambiguous. CDR1 and CDR2 from the germline V gene are MDHEN and SYDVKM. The CDR3 is 12 residues long. The complete variable domain, with remaining parts taken from reference TRBV28 and TRBJ1-5, reads DVKVTQSSRYLVKRTGEKVFLECVQDMDHENMFWYRQDPGLGLRLIYFSYDVKMKEKGDIPEGYSVSREKKERFSLILESASTNQTSMYLCATASLLRPQHFGDGTRLSIL.

CDR3 loop: CASSWRQGRNEQFF. The CDR3 DNA sequence: TGTGCCAGTAGTTGGCGACAGGGTAGAAATGAGCAGTTCTTC. V is TRBV19 and J is TRBJ2-1, with 7 bases aligning to TRBD1. Germline V gene lookup returns CDR1 LNHDA and CDR2 SQIVND (reference sequence). J lost 7 bases, V lost 5 bases, and 8 bases had no gene match. The CDR3 spans 14 residues.

This chain connects TRBV7-9 to TRBJ1-3; no definite D call. V dropped 3 bases and J dropped 0 bases, with 9 bases sitting between them. Looked up from germline, CDR1 is SEHNR and CDR2 is FQNEAQ (reference sequence). This CDR3 has 15 residues. CDR3 residues: CASSFFGRSGNTIYF. The DNA for the CDR3 is TGTGCCAGCAGCTTTTTTGGGCGCTCTGGAAACACCATATATTTT.

The gene calls are TRBV9 and TRBJ2-7; 7 bases agree with TRBD2. CDR3 length: 16 amino acids. CDR1 SGDLS and CDR2 YYNGEE come from the germline V gene. V shed 4 bases, J shed 2 bases, and the junction held 12 bases outside the gene matches. CDR3 residues: CASSPRSGAGPYEQYF. CDR3 bases: TGTGCCAGCAGCCCTCGTTCCGGAGCGGGACCCTACGAGCAGTACTTC.

V is TRBV6-5 and J is TRBJ1-4; TRBD1 matches at 9 bases. Germline CDR1 reads MNHEY; CDR2 reads SVGAGI. The CDR3 has 16 residues. Trimming cost V 4 bases and J 7 bases; bases outside gene matches: 10. Here the CDR3 reads CASSSMPGTGPEKLFF. The DNA of the CDR3 is TGTGCCAGCAGTTCCATGCCGGGGACAGGGCCTGAAAAACTGTTTTTT.

This sequence joins TRBV9 and TRBJ1-2; 8 positions match TRBD1. The germline gives CDR1 SGDLS, CDR2 YYNGEE. The CDR3 has 13 residues. J gave up 4 bases and V 6 bases, and 5 bases lay outside the gene matches. CDR3 sequence reads: CASTRGPIYGYTF. The CDR3 coding sequence is TGTGCCAGCACCAGGGGGCCCATCTATGGCTACACCTTC. Complete variable domain (other parts from reference TRBV9 and TRBJ1-2): DSGVTQTPKHLITATGQRVTLRCSPRSGDLSVYWYQQSLDQGLQFLIQYYNGEERAKGNILERFSAQQFPDLHSELNLSSLELGDSALYFCASTRGPIYGYTFGSGTRLTVV.

The chain uses TRBV3-1 (or the pseudogene TRBV3-2) and TRBJ2-6; no clear D. CDR3 length equals 17 residues. Germline CDR1 is LGHDT and CDR2 is YNNKEL (reference sequence). V lost 0 bases, J lost 0 bases, and 9 bases lay in between. The CDR3 here is CASSQDNTVSGANVLTF. CDR3 sequence (DNA): TGTGCCAGCAGCCAAGATAACACGGTCTCTGGGGCCAACGTCCTGACTTTC.

V gene TRBV27 combines with J gene TRBJ1-2; TRBD1 matches 10 bases. Germline V gene lookup returns CDR1 MNHEY and CDR2 SMNVEV (reference sequence). V lost 2 bases and J lost 1; bases outside the gene matches: 4. CDR3 size: 16 residues. CDR3 in amino acids: CASSLGGTGVNYGYTF. The CDR3 DNA follows: TGTGCCAGCAGTTTAGGCGGGACAGGGGTTAACTATGGCTACACCTTC.

This clone has only one observation. J is TRBJ2-7 and V is TRBV27; weak D call: TRBD1 (6 bases). The CDR3 runs 14 residues. Deletions cut 4 bases from V and 1 base from J, with 11 bases between. The germline V gene has CDR1 MNHEY and CDR2 SMNVEV (reference sequence). DNA of the CDR3: TGTGCCAGCAGTTATCAGGGGCCATCCTACGAGCAGTACTTC. It is translated as CASSYQGPSYEQYF.

This sequence joins TRBV4-3 and TRBJ1-2; D not resolved. CDR1 LGHNA and CDR2 YSLEER come from the germline V gene. V lost 3 bases to trimming and J lost 4 bases, with 15 bases between them. The CDR3 consists of 15 residues. The CDR3 nucleotides are TGCGCCAGCAGCCAGGCGAGCAGGAAACCCTATGGCTACACCTTC. Protein product: CASSQASRKPYGYTF.

The V call is TRBV5-6, the J call TRBJ1-1, with D perhaps TRBD1 (5 bases). The CDR3 sequence is 14 residues long. Germline V lookup: CDR1 SGHDT, CDR2 YYEEEE. The ends were cut back, 1 base at V and 5 bases at J, with 12 bases in the middle. The CDR3 nucleotides read TGTGCCAGCAGCTTGAGGGGCCCGAGGACTGAAGCTTTCTTT. Translating gives CASSLRGPRTEAFF.

This clone is a singleton in its sample. This chain links TRBV9 with TRBJ2-7, with 8 positions matching TRBD1. The CDR3 is 15 amino acids. Unmatched junction bases numbered 8, after V lost 2 bases and J lost 4 bases. Looked up from germline, CDR1 is SGDLS and CDR2 is YYNGEE. This CDR3 reads CASSVESTGVYEQYF. The CDR3 coding sequence is TGTGCCAGCAGCGTGGAATCGACAGGGGTTTACGAGCAGTACTTC.

The rearrangement joins TRBV3-1 (or the pseudogene TRBV3-2) to TRBJ2-3; 12 bases are a match to TRBD2. V lost 5 bases, J lost 6 bases, and 9 bases stayed unmatched. This CDR3 has 16 amino acids. Germline CDR1 is LGHDT and CDR2 is YNNKEL (reference sequence). The CDR3 sequence is CASSSPLAGGRDTQYF. CDR3 DNA: TGTGCCAGCAGCTCCCCCCTAGCGGGGGGGAGGGATACGCAGTATTTT.

The chain is built from TRBV7-8 and TRBJ2-5, with TRBD2 matching 7 bases. The CDR3 has 13 amino acids. Germline assignment: CDR1 SGHVS and CDR2 FQNEAQ. J was trimmed by 5 bases and V by 5 bases; bases with no gene match: 5. The CDR3 DNA reads TGTGCCAGCAGCCCGGGGGGAGGGGAGACCCAGTACTTC. The encoded protein is CASSPGGGETQYF.

This clone was seen more than once but under ten times. The V gene is TRBV19, the J gene TRBJ1-2; 11 bases align to TRBD1. Trimming removed 7 bases from V and 4 bases from J; junction bases left unmatched: 11. CDR3 length equals 16 residues. Germline CDR1 LNHDA, CDR2 SQIVND (reference sequence). The CDR3 is CASTRGQGAYFYGYTF. For the CDR3, the DNA is TGTGCCAGTACCCGAGGACAGGGGGCCTACTTCTATGGCTACACCTTC.

This clone was seen only once. The chain couples TRBV30 to TRBJ1-2, with D perhaps matching TRBD1 (5 bases). This CDR3 spans 15 amino acids. Germline assignment: CDR1 GTSNPN and CDR2 SVGIG (reference sequence). Trimming removed 1 base at V and 8 bases at J, with 20 bases between. As DNA, the CDR3 is TGTGCCTGGAGTGAGCCCCCGGGGCGGGTGGGAGGCTACACCTTC. This encodes CAWSEPPGRVGGYTF.

The chain carries TRBV3-1 (or the pseudogene TRBV3-2) and TRBJ2-2, with 7 bases lining up with TRBD1. V shed 0 bases, J shed 1 base, and the junction held 14 bases outside the gene matches. Germline lookup yields CDR1 LGHDT and CDR2 YNNKEL (reference sequence). The CDR3 is 20 amino acids. As DNA, the CDR3 is TGTGCCAGCAGCCAAGAGGATGCTTTTAAGACAGGGTGGAACACCGGGGAGCTGTTTTTT. Residues: CASSQEDAFKTGWNTGELFF.

This clone was found once. The gene calls are TRBV25-1 and TRBJ2-3; maybe TRBD1 (5 bases). V lost 3 bases and J 1 base, leaving 8 bases between the germline ends. The CDR3 runs 14 residues. Germline loops: CDR1 MGHDK, CDR2 SYGVNS. CDR3 sequence: CASSEGQGTDTQYF. DNA of the CDR3: TGTGCCAGCAGTGAGGGGCAAGGCACAGATACGCAGTATTTT.

The chain couples TRBV27 to TRBJ1-1; D is unresolved. The germline V gene encodes CDR1 MNHEY and CDR2 SMNVEV (reference sequence). The CDR3 consists of 13 residues. The V gene lost 8 bases and the J gene lost 7 bases, with 17 bases spanning the gap. The CDR3 DNA reads TGTGCCAGCTCACAGCGACCTTGGAGTGAAGCTTTCTTT. This sequence encodes CASSQRPWSEAFF.

The V and J genes are TRBV5-6 and TRBJ2-7, with 10 nucleotides matching TRBD1. The V gene's germline CDR1 is SGHDT and CDR2 YYEEEE. The CDR3 contains 15 residues. Trimming cost V 5 bases and J 5 bases; bases outside gene matches: 10. In DNA, the CDR3 is TGTGCCAGCAGGGGCACGGGACAGGGGTCCGACGAGCAGTACTTC. Protein: CASRGTGQGSDEQYF.

The table lists this clone with a few counts. The rearrangement links TRBV13 to TRBJ1-3, with D tentatively TRBD1 (5 bases). Trimming shortened V by 5 bases and J by 4 bases, and 12 bases separated the two germline ends. Germline loops: CDR1 PRHDT, CDR2 FYEKMQ (reference sequence). The CDR3 is 14 amino acids. This CDR3 reads CASSQPSGGNTIYF. Written as DNA, the CDR3 is TGTGCCAGCAGCCAACCCTCAGGGGGAAACACCATATATTTT. Variable domain in full (rest from reference TRBV13 and TRBJ1-3): AAGVIQSPRHLIKEKRETATLKCYPIPRHDTVYWYQQGPGQDPQFLISFYEKMQSDKGSIPDRFSAQQFSDYHSELNMSSLELGDSALYFCASSQPSGGNTIYFGEGSWLTVV.

V gene TRBV6-1 combines with J gene TRBJ2-1; 10 bases map to TRBD2. The CDR3 contains 16 residues. The V gene end was trimmed by 4 bases and the J gene end by 7 bases; junction bases not matched to a gene: 10. Germline CDR1 and CDR2: MNHNS and SASEGT. The CDR3 loop is CASSAPERGGSNEQFF. In DNA, the CDR3 is TGTGCCAGCAGTGCCCCGGAGCGGGGGGGTTCTAATGAGCAGTTCTTC.

This rearrangement joins TRBV5-1 to TRBJ1-3, with D hard to call. V was shortened by 1 base and J by 2 bases, with 7 bases between the two germline ends. Germline CDR1 reads SGHRS; CDR2 reads YFSETQ. CDR3 length: 14 amino acids. CDR3 sequence reads: CASSLTEPGNTIYF. CDR3 nucleotide sequence: TGCGCCAGCAGCTTGACAGAGCCTGGAAACACCATATATTTT.

V gene TRBV5-1 combines with J gene TRBJ2-3; D gene uncertain. CDR1 and CDR2 (germline): SGHRS, YFSETQ. This CDR3 region has 14 residues. V was clipped by 0 bases and J by 2 bases, with 7 bases between them. Here the CDR3 reads CASSLVRTTDTQYF. CDR3 in DNA: TGCGCCAGCAGCTTGGTCAGGACCACAGATACGCAGTATTTT.

The chain joins TRBV12-5 to TRBJ2-7, with D tentatively TRBD1 (5 bases). V was cut by 5 bases and J by 4 bases, with 18 bases left in between. Per germline, CDR1 LGHNT and CDR2 FRNRAP. The CDR3 is 15 residues long. CDR3: CASGLTPDIPYEQYF. The DNA for the CDR3 is TGTGCTAGTGGTCTCACCCCGGACATCCCTTACGAGCAGTACTTC.

The J gene is TRBJ1-2, the V gene TRBV5-3; 11 bases map to TRBD1. TRBV5-3 is recorded as an ORF, its role being uncertain. The CDR3 runs 18 residues. V shed 5 bases, J shed 0 bases, and the junction held 12 bases outside the gene matches. CDR3 residues: CARRLPGTGGLSNYGYTF. The CDR3 coding sequence is TGTGCCAGAAGGCTACCCGGGACAGGGGGATTGTCTAACTATGGCTACACCTTC.